The 8 T cell receptor beta chains reported below all come from one sample, sequenced in a study of T-cell reconstitution after alpha-beta-depleted transplantation in children (dated by TCRdb to about 2016). In the paper's terms, the treatment or condition label means: allogeneic hematopoietic cell transplantation with graft depleted of TCRalphabeta T cells and CD19 B cells. Libraries came from PCR. Sequencing was performed on an Illumina HiSeq 2500. TCR library preparation used molecular barcoding, with unique molecular identifiers applied to normalize quantification of the TCRbeta repertoire. Starting from the raw public reads, TCRdb applied fastp trimming at Q25, assembled clones with MiXCR and retained in-frame beta chains. Each entry is one CDR3 protein sequence, shown with its most common DNA and genes. A total of roughly 16,000 distinct CDR3 sequences appear in this sample, around 12% of them only once. The ten largest clones take up 60% to 75% of the sample.

The starting material was PBMCs, mostly from graft donor cells, obtained 180 days after TCRalphabeta/CD19-depleted stem cell transplant. Receptor source: a boy under three years old who had a stem cell transplant for Wiskott-Aldrich syndrome, so the T cells may come from the graft donor.

V and J are TRBV20-1 and TRBJ2-1; perhaps TRBD2 as D (6 bases). CDR1 and CDR2 from the germline V gene are DFQATT and SNEGSKA (reference sequence). V was cut by 0 bases and J by 3 bases, with 12 bases left in between. This CDR3 has 15 residues. For the CDR3, the DNA is TGCAGTGCTAGAGATCCGGATAGCGGCTACAATGAGCAGTTCTTC. Amino acid sequence: CSARDPDSGYNEQFF.

This clonotype was recorded many times. This rearrangement joins TRBV29-1 to TRBJ2-5, with TRBD2 matching 10 bases. Trimming removed 3 bases from V and 4 bases from J; junction bases left unmatched: 8. CDR3 length: 15 residues. The V gene's germline CDR1 is SQVTM and CDR2 ANQGSEA. In nucleotides, the CDR3 is TGCAGCGTTGATGAACTAGCGGGGCCCAGAGAGACCCAGTACTTC. It encodes CSVDELAGPRETQYF.

This clonotype came up many times. The V and J genes are TRBV18 and TRBJ2-5; the D gene could be TRBD1 or TRBD2 (7 bases each). From germline, CDR1 is KGHSH and CDR2 LQKENI. This CDR3 region has 15 residues. The germline V and J ends were trimmed by 0 bases and 9 bases, with 17 bases remaining between them. The CDR3 nucleotides read TGTGCCAGCTCACCACCTGGGACAGCGGGAAGGGCCCAGTACTTC. Its translation is CASSPPGTAGRAQYF.

CDR3 amino acids: CASSTSGRAGEQYF. CDR3 coding DNA: TGTGCCAGCAGTACTAGCGGGAGGGCCGGCGAGCAGTACTTC. The chain combines TRBV28 with TRBJ2-7; the match to TRBD2 covers 13 bases. Germline values: CDR1 MDHEN, CDR2 SYDVKM. There are 14 residues in the CDR3. J was trimmed by 6 bases and V by 5 bases; bases with no gene match: 4.

This clonotype was counted between two and nine times. This chain links TRBV25-1 with TRBJ2-1, with 7 bases lining up with TRBD2. Per the germline V gene, CDR1 is MGHDK and CDR2 is SYGVNS. Germline trimming cut 7 bases from V and 7 bases from J; bases unmatched to any gene: 7. This CDR3 is built from 13 residues. DNA for the CDR3: TGTGCCAGCACCGAACTGGGGGGGAATGAGCAGTTCTTC. Its translation: CASTELGGNEQFF.

This clonotype appeared a few times. The V gene is TRBV28, the J gene TRBJ2-1; no definite D call. This CDR3 is 15 amino acids long. V was trimmed by 6 bases and J by 2 bases, leaving 14 bases between them. Germline V gene sequence: CDR1 MDHEN, CDR2 SYDVKM. CDR3 bases: TGTGCCAGCAGCAGTGACTTGAGCACCTACAATGAGCAGTTCTTC. Its protein product is CASSSDLSTYNEQFF.

This clonotype appeared many times. This chain links TRBV6-1 with TRBJ2-2, with D possibly TRBD1 on 5 matching bases. The CDR3 has 14 residues. V was cut by 7 bases and J by 2 bases, with 11 bases left in between. The germline CDR1 and CDR2 sequences are MNHNS and SASEGT. Here the CDR3 reads CASNLGPNTGELFF. The CDR3 nucleotides are TGTGCCAGCAACTTGGGGCCAAACACCGGGGAGCTGTTTTTT.

This clonotype was counted many times. This chain joins TRBV7-2 and TRBJ2-7; 9 positions match TRBD2. The J segment lost 3 bases and the V segment lost 4 bases, leaving 7 bases of the junction unmatched. Germline V gene lookup returns CDR1 SGHTA and CDR2 FQGNSA. The CDR3 sequence is 15 residues long. The CDR3 DNA sequence: TGTGCCAGCAGCTCCCGAGCGGGAGGTCTCTACGAGCAGTACTTC. This gives the protein CASSSRAGGLYEQYF.